The 27 T cell receptor beta chains below come from one sample, sequenced in a study of T cells in Graves' hyperthyroidism and ophthalmopathy. Authors of the study amplified TCR beta CDR3 regions from RNA transcripts. First-round RT-PCR targeting the TCR CDR3 was performed with the HTBI primer set. TCRdb re-derived calls from the multiplex PCR reads in MiXCR, one entry per CDR3 protein. This table holds some 370,000 distinct CDR3 sequences, 17% found once. The specimen was blood. These receptors all stem from a woman aged 30 to 39 with Graves' hyperthyroidism that later progressed to Graves' ophthalmopathy.

This clonotype was found many times. V is TRBV9 and J is TRBJ2-5; unclear D gene. The CDR3 runs 14 residues. Germline assignment: CDR1 SGDLS and CDR2 YYNGEE. V was trimmed by 0 bases and J by 1 base, leaving 7 bases between them. The CDR3 nucleotides read TGTGCCAGCAGCGTAGGAGGTTTCCAAGAGACCCAGTACTTC. It codes for CASSVGGFQETQYF. Looking up the rest from reference TRBV9 and TRBJ2-5 gives the full variable domain: DSGVTQTPKHLITATGQRVTLRCSPRSGDLSVYWYQQSLDQGLQFLIQYYNGEERAKGNILERFSAQQFPDLHSELNLSSLELGDSALYFCASSVGGFQETQYFGPGTRLLVL.

This clonotype was seen many times. CDR3 region: CASSLAETYEQYF. The CDR3 DNA sequence: TGTGCCAGCAGTTTAGCGGAGACCTACGAGCAGTACTTC. The V and J genes are TRBV6-2 or TRBV6-3 and TRBJ2-7, with D maybe TRBD2 (6 bases). Germline V gene data show CDR1 as MNHEY and CDR2 as SVGEGT. This CDR3 is built from 13 residues. Trimming stripped 4 bases from V and 2 bases from J, with 9 bases between.

In DNA form, the CDR3 reads TGTGCCACCAGTGAGGTGACAGGTGTCACTGAAGCTTTCTTT. The encoded protein is CATSEVTGVTEAFF. The chain carries TRBV24-1 and TRBJ1-1; D perhaps matches TRBD1 (6 bases). The CDR3 is made up of 14 amino acids. V gave up 4 bases and J gave up 4 bases, with 12 bases separating them. CDR1 is KGHDR, CDR2 SFDVKD, per germline.

This clonotype has a count of ten or more. The chain carries TRBV14 and TRBJ2-5; TRBD1 matches at 8 bases. Germline CDR1 is SGHDN and CDR2 is FVKESK. The V segment lost 0 bases and the J segment 1 base; nucleotides outside the gene matches: 4. This CDR3 is 16 amino acids long. CDR3 residues: CASSQDTGGFQETQYF. CDR3 bases: TGTGCCAGCAGCCAAGATACAGGGGGATTCCAAGAGACCCAGTACTTC. Filled out from reference TRBV14 and TRBJ2-5, the complete variable domain reads EAGVTQFPSHSVIEKGQTVTLRCDPISGHDNLYWYRRVMGKEIKFLLHFVKESKQDESGMPNNRFLAERTGGTYSTLKVQPAELEDSGVYFCASSQDTGGFQETQYFGPGTRLLVL.

This clonotype occurred many times. V is TRBV7-9 and J is TRBJ2-5; TRBD1 is a possible D gene (6 bases). Deletions cut 3 bases from V and 1 base from J, with 15 bases between. This CDR3 comprises 16 residues. Per the germline V gene, CDR1 is SEHNR and CDR2 is FQNEAQ (reference sequence). The CDR3 reads CASSFPGGQSQETQYF. As DNA, the CDR3 is TGTGCCAGCAGCTTTCCAGGAGGACAGTCCCAAGAGACCCAGTACTTC.

The chain employs TRBV5-1 and TRBJ1-1; 7 nucleotides align to TRBD1. The CDR3 has 15 amino acids. Trimming took 4 bases from V and 1 from J; bases not matched to a gene: 7. CDR1 is SGHRS and CDR2 is YFSETQ in the germline V gene. In DNA, the CDR3 is TGCGCCAGCAGCCCCTGGACAGGTACGAACACTGAAGCTTTCTTT. It encodes CASSPWTGTNTEAFF.

Regarding this clonotype: A much larger clone differs by one base, so this may be a read error. The chain combines TRBV7-9 with TRBJ2-1; D ambiguous. The ends were cut back, 4 bases at V and 10 bases at J, with 11 bases in the middle. The CDR3 totals 12 residues. From germline, CDR1 is SEHNR and CDR2 FQNEAQ (reference sequence). CDR3 nucleotide sequence: TGTGCCAGCAGCTACCACCCCCAGGAGCAGTTCTTC. This encodes CASSYHPQEQFF.

The genes are TRBV19 and TRBJ1-5, with 8 bases aligning to TRBD1. CDR3 length: 15 residues. CDR1 is LNHDA, CDR2 SQIVND, per germline (reference sequence). V dropped 4 bases and J dropped 4; count of bases not matched to a gene: 6. The CDR3 region is CASSNGQGVNQPQHF. The DNA for the CDR3 is TGTGCCAGTAGTAATGGACAGGGTGTAAATCAGCCCCAGCATTTT. The whole variable domain, filled in from reference TRBV19 and TRBJ1-5, reads DGGITQSPKYLFRKEGQNVTLSCEQNLNHDAMYWYRQDPGQGLRLIYYSQIVNDFQKGDIAEGYSVSREKKESFPLTVTSAQKNPTAFYLCASSNGQGVNQPQHFGDGTRLSIL.

This clonotype was found many times. The gene calls are TRBV5-1 and TRBJ2-3, with TRBD2 identical over 9 bases. This CDR3 is built from 16 residues. Germline loops: CDR1 SGHRS, CDR2 YFSETQ. The V segment lost 0 bases and the J segment 4 bases; nucleotides outside the gene matches: 6. The CDR3 reads CASSLGSGSSADTQYF. In DNA form, the CDR3 reads TGCGCCAGCAGCTTGGGTAGCGGGAGTAGTGCAGATACGCAGTATTTT. Variable domain in full (rest from reference TRBV5-1 and TRBJ2-3): KAGVTQTPRYLIKTRGQQVTLSCSPISGHRSVSWYQQTPGQGLQFLFEYFSETQRNKGNFPGRFSGRQFSNSRSEMNVSTLELGDSALYLCASSLGSGSSADTQYFGPGTRLTVL.

The chain joins TRBV19 to TRBJ1-4; TRBD1 matches at 7 bases. The CDR3 has 14 residues. Trimming at V came to 9 bases and at J to 2 bases, leaving 6 bases not matched to a gene. CDR1 and CDR2 from the germline V gene are LNHDA and SQIVND (reference sequence). CDR3 nucleotides: TGTGCCAGCCGTCCGGGACAGACTAATGAAAAACTGTTTTTT. Translation: CASRPGQTNEKLFF.

The chain carries TRBV3-1 and TRBJ2-7, with 11 bases fitting TRBD2. Germline assignment: CDR1 LGHDT and CDR2 YNNKEL (reference sequence). CDR3 length: 19 residues. The junction had 15 bases not matched to a gene; V was cut back by 3 bases and J by 2 bases. CDR3 in DNA: TGTGCCAGCAGCCACGTCTTGCTAGCGGGGGGAAGAGTTACCTACGAGCAGTACTTC. Amino acid sequence: CASSHVLLAGGRVTYEQYF.

This clonotype was recorded many times. The chain carries TRBV28 and TRBJ2-1, with TRBD2 matching over 12 bases. J was trimmed by 9 bases and V by 3 bases; bases with no gene match: 24. Germline V gene data show CDR1 as MDHEN and CDR2 as SYDVKM. The CDR3 spans 21 residues. The CDR3: CASSLLRGRTSGVGGFGEQFF. Here the CDR3 DNA reads TGTGCCAGCAGTTTGCTGCGGGGGCGGACTAGCGGGGTTGGCGGCTTCGGTGAGCAGTTCTTC.

This clonotype came up many times. The chain links TRBV5-1 to TRBJ2-1; 8 bases are shared with TRBD1. CDR1 is SGHRS and CDR2 is YFSETQ in the germline V gene. The CDR3 runs 15 residues. Trimming removed 6 bases from V and 7 bases from J; junction bases left unmatched: 12. The CDR3 sequence is CASTDGQGQLNEQFF. Here the CDR3 DNA reads TGCGCCAGCACCGACGGACAGGGCCAACTTAATGAGCAGTTCTTC.

This CDR3 is CASSDWGTAQETQYF. Written as DNA, the CDR3 is TGTGCCAGCAGTGACTGGGGGACAGCCCAAGAGACCCAGTACTTC. The chain employs TRBV6-1 and TRBJ2-5; 7 positions agree with TRBD1. The CDR3 extends over 15 amino acids. In germline, CDR1 is MNHNS, CDR2 SASEGT. V lost 3 bases, J lost 1 base, and 5 bases stayed unmatched.

The sample holds one count of this clonotype. The V call is TRBV5-1, the J call TRBJ1-6, with D uncertain. CDR1 is SGHRS and CDR2 is YFSETQ in the germline V gene. Trimming pared 4 bases from V and 4 bases from J, leaving 9 bases between. The CDR3 is made up of 14 amino acids. CDR3 bases: TGCGCCAGCAGCGATGGACCATATAATTCACCCCTCCACTTT. Translated, it gives CASSDGPYNSPLHF.

With respect to this clonotype: A read error may explain this, as a much larger clone is one base away. The chain joins TRBV28 to TRBJ2-6; TRBD1 is a possible D gene (6 bases). From germline, CDR1 is MDHEN and CDR2 SYDVKM. CDR3 length: 16 residues. V lost 2 bases and J 1 base, leaving 9 bases between the germline ends. For the CDR3, the DNA is TGTGCCAGCAGTTTAATAGGGGGATCTGGGGCCAACGTCCTGACTTTC. The encoded protein is CASSLIGGSGANVLTF. Full variable domain (outside the CDR3, taken from reference TRBV28 and TRBJ2-6): DVKVTQSSRYLVKRTGEKVFLECVQDMDHENMFWYRQDPGLGLRLIYFSYDVKMKEKGDIPEGYSVSREKKERFSLILESASTNQTSMYLCASSLIGGSGANVLTFGAGSRLTVL.

The sample holds a few counts of this clonotype. CDR3 in amino acids: CASSLTANTIYF. The CDR3 nucleotides are TGTGCCAGCAGCTTAACGGCAAACACCATATATTTT. This chain uses TRBV7-2 with TRBJ1-3; D not certain. Germline V lookup: CDR1 SGHTA, CDR2 FQGNSA. The CDR3 totals 12 residues. V gave up 2 bases and J gave up 6 bases, with 5 bases separating them.

This clonotype was counted ten times or more. This rearrangement joins TRBV29-1 to TRBJ1-1; D gene ambiguous. Germline assignment: CDR1 SQVTM and CDR2 ANQGSEA. The V gene lost 3 bases and the J gene lost 1 base, with 9 bases spanning the gap. The CDR3 is made up of 13 amino acids. The CDR3 DNA reads as TGCAGCGTTGAGAGAGGTCGGAACACTGAAGCTTTCTTT. Translating it yields CSVERGRNTEAFF. Variable domain in full (rest from reference TRBV29-1 and TRBJ1-1): SAVISQKPSRDICQRGTSLTIQCQVDSQVTMMFWYRQQPGQSLTLIATANQGSEATYESGFVIDKFPISRPNLTFSTLTVSNMSPEDSSIYLCSVERGRNTEAFFGQGTRLTVV.

In its sample, this clonotype was seen many times. The chain is built from TRBV20-1 and TRBJ2-7, with D tentatively TRBD2 (7 bases). Germline-derived CDR1 and CDR2 are DFQATT and SNEGSKA (reference sequence). The CDR3 consists of 16 residues. Trimming left V 0 bases short and J 0 bases short, with 15 bases between. DNA for the CDR3: TGCAGTGCTAGAGATCGGGGGGCCACTCGCTCCTACGAGCAGTACTTC. Residues: CSARDRGATRSYEQYF.

This clonotype was counted at least ten times. The V gene is TRBV12-3 or TRBV12-4, the J gene TRBJ2-3; 9 nucleotides line up with TRBD2. CDR3 length: 14 residues. V dropped 7 bases and J dropped 3; count of bases not matched to a gene: 5. The CDR3 DNA follows: TGTGCCAGCATGAGGGCGGGGGGGACAGATACGCAGTATTTT. It is translated as CASMRAGGTDTQYF.

This clonotype was seen once. The V call is TRBV18, the J call TRBJ2-3, with 9 bases aligning to TRBD2. The CDR3 contains 14 residues. V lost 3 bases and J lost 5; bases outside the gene matches: 3. CDR1 KGHSH and CDR2 LQKENI come from the germline V gene. This CDR3 is CASSPKLAGDTQYF. The CDR3, as DNA: TGTGCCAGCTCACCGAAACTAGCGGGAGATACGCAGTATTTT.

The V call is TRBV27, the J call TRBJ2-2, with TRBD1 as a possible D gene (5 bases). Germline V gene lookup returns CDR1 MNHEY and CDR2 SMNVEV (reference sequence). The CDR3 has 13 residues. V dropped 3 bases and J dropped 8 bases, with 10 bases sitting between them. CDR3 loop: CASSFQGLGELFF. CDR3 nucleotide sequence: TGTGCCAGCAGTTTTCAGGGTTTAGGGGAGCTGTTTTTT.

This clonotype came up once. This may be a read error, as it is one base from a much larger clone. The chain has TRBV7-2 and TRBJ2-1; D is unresolved. This CDR3 is built from 13 residues. CDR1 is SGHTA, CDR2 FQGNSA, per germline. CDR3 amino acids: CVSSLIDYNEQFF. The CDR3 coding sequence is TGTGTCAGCAGCTTGATAGATTACAATGAGCAGTTCTTC.

This clonotype was seen at least ten times. This chain uses TRBV5-1 with TRBJ1-2; 7 bases line up with TRBD1. Unmatched junction bases numbered 6, after V lost 4 bases and J lost 6 bases. Germline V lookup: CDR1 SGHRS, CDR2 YFSETQ. This CDR3 contains 13 residues. The CDR3 DNA follows: TGCGCCAGCAGCCCAACAGGGGAGAATGGCTACACCTTC. Amino acids: CASSPTGENGYTF.

This clonotype was seen ten or more times. J is TRBJ2-1 and V is TRBV11-2, with D possibly TRBD2 on 5 matching bases. The CDR3 loop spans 16 amino acids. Deletions cut 0 bases from V and 3 bases from J, with 12 bases between. The germline gives CDR1 SGHAT, CDR2 FQNNGV. The CDR3 region is CASSLERGRVYNEQFF. The CDR3, as DNA: TGTGCCAGCAGCTTAGAACGTGGGAGAGTCTACAATGAGCAGTTCTTC. The variable domain in full, with the rest retrieved from reference TRBV11-2 and TRBJ2-1, is EAGVAQSPRYKIIEKRQSVAFWCNPISGHATLYWYQQILGQGPKLLIQFQNNGVVDDSQLPKDRFSAERLKGVDSTLKIQPAKLEDSAVYLCASSLERGRVYNEQFFGPGTRLTVL.

In its sample, this clonotype was seen many times. This chain connects TRBV7-9 to TRBJ1-1; D remains ambiguous. The CDR3 contains 14 residues. The germline CDR1 and CDR2 sequences are SEHNR and FQNEAQ (reference sequence). The ends were cut back, 0 bases at V and 3 bases at J, with 8 bases in the middle. The CDR3 nucleotides read TGTGCCAGCAGCTTAGCTATTGGTGACACTGAAGCTTTCTTT. It is translated as CASSLAIGDTEAFF. Full variable domain (outside the CDR3, taken from reference TRBV7-9 and TRBJ1-1): DTGVSQNPRHKITKRGQNVTFRCDPISEHNRLYWYRQTLGQGPEFLTYFQNEAQLEKSRLLSDRFSAERPKGSFSTLEIQRTEQGDSAMYLCASSLAIGDTEAFFGQGTRLTVV.

This clonotype showed up just a few times. The V call is TRBV7-2, the J call TRBJ1-1; D gene uncertain. CDR3 length: 15 residues. V shed 4 bases and J shed 0 bases, with 12 bases lying between them. The germline CDR1 and CDR2 sequences are SGHTA and FQGNSA. The CDR3 DNA sequence: TGTGCCAGCAGCTCGGCGCGAACGCTGAACACTGAAGCTTTCTTT. It encodes CASSSARTLNTEAFF.